This TCR beta chain stems from a study of CD8 T cells in ankylosing spondylitis. Via MiXCR, TCRdb re-called the 5' RACE reads, giving one row per CDR3 protein. The sample shows around 540,000 distinct CDR3 sequences, roughly an eighth of them seen only once. As to this clonotype: The antigen remains undetermined.

The study's findings and limits: In peripheral blood, disease-linked CD8+ clones occurred at relatively low frequencies. Prior work had noted some motif variants in reactive arthritis blood and synovial fluid. Seemingly distinctive of ankylosing spondylitis blood was a TCR beta motif formed by eight highly homologous variants. The clones that were linked to disease were reported to be significantly enriched in matched synovial fluid samples from ankylosing spondylitis patients.

The CDR3 is made up of 15 amino acids. Deletions cut 5 bases from V and 4 bases from J, with 17 bases between. The germline V gene has CDR1 MDHEN and CDR2 SYDVKM. The chain has TRBV28 and TRBJ2-5, with D perhaps matching TRBD1 (6 bases). The clonotype comes from a male donor with ankylosing spondylitis. The sequencing sample was made of blood, either unsorted or a sorted T cell fraction (not recorded which). CDR3 sequence (DNA): TGTGCCAGCAGTCGCAAGAGGGGGTCGGTAGAGACCCAGTACTTC. Its translation is CASSRKRGSVETQYF.